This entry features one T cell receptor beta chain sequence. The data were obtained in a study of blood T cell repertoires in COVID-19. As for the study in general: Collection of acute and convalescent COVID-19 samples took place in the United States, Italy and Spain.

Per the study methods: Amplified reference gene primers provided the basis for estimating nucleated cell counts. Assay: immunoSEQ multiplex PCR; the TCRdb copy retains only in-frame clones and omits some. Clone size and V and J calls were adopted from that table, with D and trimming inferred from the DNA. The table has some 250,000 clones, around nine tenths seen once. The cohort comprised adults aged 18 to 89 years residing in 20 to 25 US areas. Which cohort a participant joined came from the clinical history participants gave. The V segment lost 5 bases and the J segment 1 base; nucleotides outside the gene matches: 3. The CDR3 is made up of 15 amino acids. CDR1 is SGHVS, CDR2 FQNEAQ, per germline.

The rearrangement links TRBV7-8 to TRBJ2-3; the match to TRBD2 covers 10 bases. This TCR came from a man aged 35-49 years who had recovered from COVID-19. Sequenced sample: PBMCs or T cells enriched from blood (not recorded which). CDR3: CASSQGLAGTDTQYF. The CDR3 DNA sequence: TGTGCCAGCAGCCAAGGACTAGCGGGCACAGATACGCAGTATTTT.